Shown below are 27 T cell receptor beta chains from a single sample sequenced in a study of beta chain features in type 1 diabetes. Of the isolated RNA, all was reverse transcribed, and so the sequenced material was expressed TCRB transcripts. Sequencing was performed with immunoSEQ multiplex PCR; in TCRdb, only in-frame clones are kept and a portion is missing. This sample has about 200,000 clones, with around 9.9% found just once. The source material was central memory CD4+ T cells from blood. These TCRs come from a man aged 18 to 29 in good health.

The V and J genes are TRBV9 and TRBJ2-3, with 8 bases identical to TRBD2. Germline CDR1 reads SGDLS; CDR2 reads YYNGEE. The V and J ends lost 3 bases and 2 bases, in that order; junction bases with no gene match: 5. CDR3 length equals 15 residues. As DNA, the CDR3 is TGTGCCAGCAGCGCCGGAGCGGGGGACACAGATACGCAGTATTTT. Amino acid sequence: CASSAGAGDTDTQYF. Together with reference TRBV9 and TRBJ2-3, the CDR3 gives the full variable domain: DSGVTQTPKHLITATGQRVTLRCSPRSGDLSVYWYQQSLDQGLQFLIQYYNGEERAKGNILERFSAQQFPDLHSELNLSSLELGDSALYFCASSAGAGDTDTQYFGPGTRLTVL.

This clone was observed many times. This chain uses TRBV7-9 with TRBJ2-7; D is perhaps TRBD2 (6 bases). V shed 5 bases and J shed 0 bases, with 14 bases lying between them. Germline V lookup: CDR1 SEHNR, CDR2 FQNEAQ (reference sequence). The CDR3 loop spans 15 amino acids. The CDR3 DNA is TGTGCCAGCAGCCCCCGGGACTGGGTCTCCTACGAGCAGTACTTC. Protein: CASSPRDWVSYEQYF.

Only a few counts were recorded for this clone. J is TRBJ2-1 and V is TRBV30; 15 bases match TRBD2. The CDR3 sequence is 16 residues long. CDR1 is GTSNPN and CDR2 is SVGIG in the germline V gene (reference sequence). Losses at the gene ends were 3 bases for V and 10 bases for J; bases not matched to a gene: 10. The CDR3 here is CAWRDRGGLAGGEQFF. DNA of the CDR3: TGTGCCTGGAGGGACCGAGGCGGACTAGCGGGAGGGGAGCAGTTCTTC.

This clone was seen a handful of times. The V and J genes are TRBV2 and TRBJ2-4; possible D gene TRBD1, 6 bases. Germline V gives CDR1 SNHLY, CDR2 FYNNEI. The CDR3 is 13 residues long. V dropped 4 bases and J dropped 8 bases, with 12 bases sitting between them. CDR3 DNA: TGTGCCAGCAGTGGCACAGGGTCGGACATTCAGTACTTC. Its protein product is CASSGTGSDIQYF.

The rearrangement uses TRBV18 and TRBJ2-5; D remains unclear. CDR1 and CDR2 from the germline V gene are KGHSH and LQKENI. Trimming removed 0 bases from V and 0 bases from J, with 5 bases in between. The CDR3 loop spans 14 amino acids. The CDR3 nucleotides read TGTGCCAGCTCACCACCGATATACCAAGAGACCCAGTACTTC. It yields the protein CASSPPIYQETQYF.

The chain couples TRBV7-8 to TRBJ2-5, with 8 bases identical to TRBD2. Germline loops: CDR1 SGHVS, CDR2 FQNEAQ. CDR3 length: 15 amino acids. The V and J ends lost 4 bases and 5 bases, in that order; junction bases with no gene match: 9. CDR3: CASSSQPGRGETQYF. In DNA form, the CDR3 reads TGTGCCAGCAGCTCCCAGCCCGGGAGGGGCGAGACCCAGTACTTC.

To note about this clone: A read error may explain this, as a much larger clone is one base away. This chain uses TRBV7-8 with TRBJ1-1; the D is unclear. The CDR3 has 13 amino acids. The ends were cut back, 0 bases at V and 3 bases at J, with 5 bases in the middle. From germline, CDR1 is SGHVS and CDR2 FQNEAQ. The CDR3 here is CASSLAVYTEAFF. The CDR3 nucleotides read TGTGCCAGCAGCTTAGCGGTGTACACTGAAGCTTTCTTT. Full variable domain (remainder filled in from reference TRBV7-8 and TRBJ1-1): GAGVSQSPRYKVAKRGQDVALRCDPISGHVSLFWYQQALGQGPEFLTYFQNEAQLDKSGLPSDRFFAERPEGSVSTLKIQRTQQEDSAVYLCASSLAVYTEAFFGQGTRLTVV.

The chain employs TRBV1 and TRBJ1-4; TRBD1, the table's D call, lacks a check against the DNA. TRBV1 is described as a pseudogene. The CDR3 extends over 15 amino acids. The CDR3 DNA follows: TGCACCAGCAGCCAAGAAAGGGGATTTAATGAAAAACTGTTTTTT. Translating it yields CTSSQERGFNEKLFF.

The chain joins TRBV18 to TRBJ1-5; the D is unclear. The CDR3 has 14 residues. Germline CDR1 reads KGHSH; CDR2 reads LQKENI. Trimming stripped 6 bases from V and 4 bases from J, with 13 bases between. The DNA for the CDR3 is TGTGCCAGCTCCTTCGACGGAGCAAATCAGCCCCAGCATTTT. It translates to CASSFDGANQPQHF.

This clone appeared a few times. This chain uses TRBV29-1 with TRBJ1-1, with D unresolved. The CDR3 is made up of 11 amino acids. Per germline, CDR1 SQVTM and CDR2 ANQGSEA. The ends were cut back, 4 bases at V and 5 bases at J, with 8 bases in the middle. The CDR3 region has the DNA TGCAGCGTTGGGTTCGTTACTGAAGCTTTCTTT. Translating gives CSVGFVTEAFF.

This clone was counted a few times. The chain has TRBV28 and TRBJ2-1, with 8 bases matching TRBD1. In germline, CDR1 is MDHEN, CDR2 SYDVKM. The CDR3 totals 12 residues. V shed 8 bases, J shed 7 bases, and the junction held 4 bases outside the gene matches. The CDR3 DNA follows: TGTGCCAGCCGACAGGGGAAGAATGAGCAGTTCTTC. This gives the protein CASRQGKNEQFF.

This clone was counted only a few times. The gene calls are TRBV29-1 and TRBJ2-3; D not resolved. Germline lookup yields CDR1 SQVTM and CDR2 ANQGSEA. The CDR3 contains 13 residues. Trimming removed 4 bases at V and 5 bases at J, with 13 bases between. CDR3 DNA: TGCAGCGTTGCGCCCCTCCCGGAAGATACGCAGTATTTT. It is translated as CSVAPLPEDTQYF.

This clone was observed many times. The chain employs TRBV10-3 and TRBJ2-7; the D gene is possibly TRBD2 (6 bases). The CDR3 runs 12 residues. From germline, CDR1 is ENHRY and CDR2 SYGVKD. The V gene lost 10 bases and the J gene lost 1 base, with 11 bases spanning the gap. CDR3 sequence (DNA): TGTGCCACGACCGGGACTTCCTACGAGCAGTACTTC. Residues: CATTGTSYEQYF.

This clone has ten or more counts. The chain couples TRBV29-1 to TRBJ2-3; 9 nucleotides agree with TRBD1. The CDR3 has 13 residues. Germline V gene lookup returns CDR1 SQVTM and CDR2 ANQGSEA. J gave up 4 bases and V 3 bases, and 2 bases lay outside the gene matches. The CDR3 sequence is CSVDRDRADTQYF. The DNA for the CDR3 is TGCAGCGTTGATCGGGACAGGGCAGATACGCAGTATTTT.

The V and J genes are TRBV4-2 and TRBJ2-7; 8 positions match TRBD1. The J segment lost 2 bases and the V segment lost 1 base, leaving 7 bases of the junction unmatched. The CDR3 loop spans 16 amino acids. Germline-derived CDR1 and CDR2 are LGHNA and YNFKEQ. CDR3 protein: CASSQGVGQVTYEQYF. DNA for the CDR3: TGTGCCAGCAGCCAAGGAGTGGGACAGGTCACCTACGAGCAGTACTTC.

This clone was found a few times. The J gene is TRBJ2-5, the V gene TRBV7-9; 7 bases are a match to TRBD2. The CDR3 is 16 residues long. The V gene end was trimmed by 5 bases and the J gene end by 3 bases; junction bases not matched to a gene: 12. Germline CDR1 and CDR2: SEHNR and FQNEAQ (reference sequence). The DNA for the CDR3 is TGTGCCAGCAGCCCCTGGGGCAGCGGGGACGAAGAGACCCAGTACTTC. It encodes CASSPWGSGDEETQYF.

The V and J genes are TRBV7-3 and TRBJ2-2; D gene unclear. V lost 2 bases and J lost 1, with 8 bases in between. The germline V gene encodes CDR1 SGHTA and CDR2 FQGTGA. The length of the CDR3 is 15 residues. In DNA, the CDR3 is TGTGCCAGCAGCTTAGCCCTACGGAACACCGGGGAGCTGTTTTTT. This sequence encodes CASSLALRNTGELFF.

This clone was counted between two and nine times. V and J are TRBV7-2 and TRBJ2-5; 15 bases agree with TRBD2. There are 17 residues in the CDR3. Germline loops: CDR1 SGHTA, CDR2 FQGNSA. Trimming removed 1 base from V and 7 bases from J; junction bases left unmatched: 7. The DNA for the CDR3 is TGTGCCAGCAGCTTAGGCCCTCCGGGACTAGCGGGAGGGACCCAGTACTTC. It translates to CASSLGPPGLAGGTQYF.

The chain recombines TRBV18 with TRBJ2-3; D gene unclear. Trimming stripped 3 bases from V and 2 bases from J, with 3 bases between. This CDR3 comprises 12 residues. The germline gives CDR1 KGHSH, CDR2 LQKENI. This chain's CDR3 is CASSPYTDTQYF. The CDR3 nucleotides read TGTGCCAGCTCACCCTACACAGATACGCAGTATTTT.

This clone came up a few times. The rearrangement joins TRBV27 to TRBJ1-2; no definite D call. V was cut by 4 bases and J by 7 bases, with 10 bases left in between. The CDR3 is 12 residues long. CDR1 is MNHEY, CDR2 SMNVEV, per germline (reference sequence). The CDR3 reads CASSSDWSGYTF. CDR3 sequence (DNA): TGTGCCAGCAGTTCGGACTGGTCTGGCTACACCTTC.

The chain joins TRBV4-3 to TRBJ1-1; unclear D gene. Germline loops: CDR1 LGHNA, CDR2 YSLEER. CDR3 size: 11 residues. The V and J ends lost 1 base and 10 bases respectively, with 7 bases between them. The DNA of the CDR3 is TGCGCCAGCAGCCAAGGGGGTGTAGCTTTCTTT. It encodes CASSQGGVAFF.

The table lists this clone with a few counts. Being one base from a much bigger clone, this may be a read error. This sequence joins TRBV6-6 and TRBJ2-1; 7 nucleotides align to TRBD2. V shed 10 bases, J shed 2 bases, and the junction held 11 bases outside the gene matches. The V gene's germline CDR1 is MNHNY and CDR2 SVGAGI (reference sequence). CDR3 length: 15 amino acids. CDR3 bases: TGTGCCACCAGCGCGGCGGGAGACGCCTACAATGAGCAGTTCTTC. Translated: CATSAAGDAYNEQFF.

This clone was observed a few times. The chain is built from TRBV29-1 and TRBJ2-5, with D possibly TRBD1 on 6 matching bases. The J call may not be correct, given that the DNA end is closer to TRBJ2-7. The CDR3 covers 13 residues. Germline lookup yields CDR1 SQVTM and CDR2 ANQGSEA. The CDR3 DNA sequence: TGCAGCGTAGTCGGACAGTTGGCCTACGAGCAGTACTTC. This translates into CSVVGQLAYEQYF.

This clone was seen a few times. CDR3 residues: CASSLTANNYGYTF. CDR3 sequence (DNA): TGTGCCAGCAGTTTGACAGCTAATAACTATGGCTACACCTTC. The chain links TRBV28 to TRBJ1-2, with a tentative D call TRBD1 (5 bases). The CDR3 totals 14 residues. Trimming removed 3 bases at V and 1 base at J, with 9 bases between. CDR1 and CDR2 from the germline V gene are MDHEN and SYDVKM.

In this sample, this clone turned up a few times. J is TRBJ2-7 and V is TRBV28; 10 positions agree with TRBD2. CDR1 and CDR2 (germline): MDHEN, SYDVKM. The CDR3 has 14 amino acids. With 6 bases clipped from V and 4 bases from J, the junction kept 6 bases outside the gene matches. CDR3 sequence (DNA): TGTGCCAGCAGCTACGCTAGCGGGAGTTACGAGCAGTACTTC. It yields the protein CASSYASGSYEQYF. Using reference TRBV28 and TRBJ2-7 for the parts outside the CDR3, the full variable domain is DVKVTQSSRYLVKRTGEKVFLECVQDMDHENMFWYRQDPGLGLRLIYFSYDVKMKEKGDIPEGYSVSREKKERFSLILESASTNQTSMYLCASSYASGSYEQYFGPGTRLTVT.

The gene calls are TRBV28 and TRBJ1-3; no definite D call. The germline CDR1 and CDR2 sequences are MDHEN and SYDVKM. V dropped 5 bases and J dropped 0 bases, with 8 bases sitting between them. The CDR3 is 14 amino acids. The CDR3 DNA sequence: TGTGCCAGCAGTCTTCCCCTCTCTGGAAACACCATATATTTT. This sequence encodes CASSLPLSGNTIYF.

In its sample, this clone was seen a few times. Other DNA sequences in this specimen translate into the identical CDR3. The gene calls are TRBV19 and TRBJ2-1; 10 nucleotides agree with TRBD2. Germline V CDR1 and CDR2: LNHDA, SQIVND (reference sequence). The V and J ends lost 5 bases and 0 bases, in that order; junction bases with no gene match: 4. This CDR3 is 16 amino acids long. Here the CDR3 DNA reads TGTGCCAGTAGTGCCTCTAGCGGGAGCTCCTACAATGAGCAGTTCTTC. The encoded protein is CASSASSGSSYNEQFF.